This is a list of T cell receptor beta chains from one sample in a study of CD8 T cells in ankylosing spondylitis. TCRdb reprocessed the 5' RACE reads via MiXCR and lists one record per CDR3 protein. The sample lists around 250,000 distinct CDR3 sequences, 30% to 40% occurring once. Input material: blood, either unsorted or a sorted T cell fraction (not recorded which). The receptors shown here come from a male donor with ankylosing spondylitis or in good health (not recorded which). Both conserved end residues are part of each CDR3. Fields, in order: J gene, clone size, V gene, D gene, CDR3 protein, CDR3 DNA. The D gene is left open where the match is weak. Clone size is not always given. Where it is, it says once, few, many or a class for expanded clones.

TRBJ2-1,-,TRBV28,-,CASTIGGAQDEQFF,TGTGCCAGCACTATTGGAGGGGCGCAGGATGAGCAGTTCTTC
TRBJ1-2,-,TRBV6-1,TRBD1,CASSIYRGAGGYTF,TGTGCCAGCAGCATTTACAGGGGTGCGGGTGGCTACACCTTC
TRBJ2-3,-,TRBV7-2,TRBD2,CASSPSGGALDTQYF,TGTGCCAGCAGCCCTTCCGGGGGGGCCTTAGATACGCAGTATTTT
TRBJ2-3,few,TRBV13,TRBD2,CASSLETSGGTDTQYF,TGTGCCAGCAGCTTAGAGACTAGCGGGGGAACAGATACGCAGTATTTT
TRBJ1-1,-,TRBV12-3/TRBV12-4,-,CASTEGWQMNTEAFF,TGTGCCAGCACCGAAGGCTGGCAGATGAACACTGAAGCTTTCTTT
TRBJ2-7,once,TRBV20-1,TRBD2,CSARLAGGSSYEQYF,TGCAGTGCTAGGTTAGCGGGGGGATCCTCCTACGAGCAGTACTTC
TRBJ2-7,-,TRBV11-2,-,CASSFHGLDNEQYF,TGTGCCAGCAGCTTCCATGGCTTGGACAACGAGCAGTACTTC
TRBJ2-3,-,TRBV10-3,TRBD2,CAISDSSGGLPDTQYF,TGTGCCATCAGTGATTCTAGCGGGGGATTACCAGATACGCAGTATTTT
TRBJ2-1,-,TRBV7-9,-,CATSLEASLLKQFF,TGTGCCACCAGCTTAGAGGCCTCACTTTTGAAGCAGTTCTTC
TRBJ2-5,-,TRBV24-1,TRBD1,CATSDPTGMETQYF,TGTGCCACCAGTGACCCGACAGGGATGGAGACCCAGTACTTC
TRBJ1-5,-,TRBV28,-,CATLPNQGRLWEKDQPQHF,TGTGCCACGCTACCGAACCAGGGACGTCTTTGGGAGAAGGATCAGCCCCAGCATTTT
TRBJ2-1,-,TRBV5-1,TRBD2,CASSLTSVRGNEQFF,TGCGCCAGCAGCTTGACTAGCGTGAGGGGCAATGAGCAGTTCTTC
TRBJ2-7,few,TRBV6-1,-,CASSDHEGSEQYF,TGTGCCAGCAGTGACCATGAGGGGAGCGAGCAGTACTTC
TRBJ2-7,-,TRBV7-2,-,CASSPTTVYEQYF,TGTGCCAGCAGCCCTACGACAGTTTACGAGCAGTACTTC
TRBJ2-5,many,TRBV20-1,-,CSAQPGLKQETQYF,TGCAGTGCCCAGCCTGGGCTAAAGCAAGAGACCCAGTACTTC
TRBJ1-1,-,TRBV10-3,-,CAISELGVETEAFF,TGTGCCATCAGTGAGTTAGGCGTTGAAACTGAAGCTTTCTTT
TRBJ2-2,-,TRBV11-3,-,CASNQGGRELFF,TGTGCCAGCAACCAGGGGGGTAGGGAGCTGTTTTTT
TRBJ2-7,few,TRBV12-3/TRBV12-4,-,CASGLMRGGRDEQYF,TGTGCCAGCGGCCTGATGAGGGGGGGGAGGGACGAGCAGTACTTC
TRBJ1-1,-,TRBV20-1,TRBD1,CSARDGTAMNTEAFF,TGCAGTGCTAGAGATGGGACAGCCATGAACACTGAAGCTTTCTTT
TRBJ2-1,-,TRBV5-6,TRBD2,CASSHILAGGGNEQFF,TGTGCCAGCAGCCATATCCTAGCGGGGGGTGGAAATGAGCAGTTCTTC
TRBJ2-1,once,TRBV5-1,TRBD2,CASSGLAGNEQFF,TGCGCCAGCAGCGGCTTAGCGGGCAATGAGCAGTTCTTC
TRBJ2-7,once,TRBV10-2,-,CASGSLYEQYF,TGCGCCAGCGGGTCCCTCTACGAGCAGTACTTC
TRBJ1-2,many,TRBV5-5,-,CASSLPGDGYTF,TGTGCCAGCAGCTTGCCTGGGGATGGCTACACCTTC
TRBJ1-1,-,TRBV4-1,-,CASSQAGYPIEAFF,TGCGCCAGCAGCCAGGCGGGGTATCCAATTGAAGCTTTCTTT
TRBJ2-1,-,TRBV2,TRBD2,CATTSGGAEGNEQFF,TGTGCCACCACTAGCGGGGGGGCGGAAGGCAATGAGCAGTTCTTC
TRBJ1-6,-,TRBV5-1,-,CASSVPGPNSPLHF,TGCGCCAGCAGCGTACCGGGACCCAATTCACCCCTCCACTTT
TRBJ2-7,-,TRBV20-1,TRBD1,CSATSPGQGSYEQYF,TGCAGTGCAACTTCACCGGGACAGGGGTCCTACGAGCAGTACTTC
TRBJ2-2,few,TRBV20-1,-,CSASPLDTGELFF,TGCAGTGCCAGTCCCCTGGACACCGGGGAGCTGTTTTTT
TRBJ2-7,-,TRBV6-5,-,CASSPYSTGYEQYF,TGTGCCAGCAGCCCTTACTCGACAGGATACGAGCAGTACTTC
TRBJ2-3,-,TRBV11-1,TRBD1,CASSLGMARGLEGDTQYF,TGTGCCAGCAGCTTAGGCATGGCCAGGGGGCTGGAAGGAGATACGCAGTATTTT
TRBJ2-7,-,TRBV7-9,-,CASSLSTYEQYF,TGTGCCAGCAGCTTAAGCACCTACGAGCAGTACTTC
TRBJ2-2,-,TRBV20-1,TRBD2,CSARLAGLTGELFF,TGCAGTGCTAGACTAGCGGGACTCACCGGGGAGCTGTTTTTT
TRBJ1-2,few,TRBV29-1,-,CSVEDSSRGYTF,TGCAGCGTTGAAGATTCGTCCCGTGGCTACACCTTC
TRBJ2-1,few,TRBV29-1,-,CSVVGDRLYNEQFF,TGCAGCGTCGTGGGAGACAGACTCTACAATGAGCAGTTCTTC
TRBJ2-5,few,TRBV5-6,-,CASSLNQAQETQYF,TGTGCCAGCAGCTTAAACCAGGCCCAAGAGACCCAGTACTTC
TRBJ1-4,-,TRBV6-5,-,CASSYPGWANEKLFF,TGTGCCAGCAGTTACCCTGGGTGGGCTAATGAAAAACTGTTTTTT
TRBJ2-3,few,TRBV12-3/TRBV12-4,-,CASSPTLDTQYF,TGTGCCAGCAGTCCGACCTTGGATACGCAGTATTTT
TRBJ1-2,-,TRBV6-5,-,CASSYSEGQSYGYTF,TGTGCCAGCAGTTACTCGGAGGGGCAGAGCTATGGCTACACCTTC
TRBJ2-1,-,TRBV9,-,CASSVAGTGYNEQFF,TGTGCCAGCAGCGTAGCTGGGACCGGCTACAATGAGCAGTTCTTC
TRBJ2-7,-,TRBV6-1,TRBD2,CASRSQLAGSSYKQYF,TGTGCCAGCAGATCCCAACTAGCGGGGAGCTCCTACAAGCAGTACTTC